These 2 T cell receptor beta chains share one sample of origin, sequenced in a study of blood T cell repertoires in COVID-19. Sequenced by immunoSEQ multiplex PCR; TCRdb stores in-frame clones only, minus some. The sample has some 110,000 clones; approximately 82% are singletons. Sequences were obtained from peripheral blood. All receptors derive from a woman aged 80 or older with acute or convalescent COVID-19.

This rearrangement joins TRBV24-1 to TRBJ2-1; 11 nucleotides match TRBD2. Germline CDR1 is KGHDR and CDR2 is SFDVKD. The CDR3 extends over 16 amino acids. The junction had 5 bases not matched to a gene; V was cut back by 2 bases and J by 6 bases. The CDR3 DNA is TGTGCCACCAGTGATTCACTAGCGGGAGCTCTCAATGAGCAGTTCTTC. Amino acids: CATSDSLAGALNEQFF.

This chain uses TRBV5-1 with TRBJ2-1, with 12 bases matching TRBD2. The CDR3 contains 16 residues. Unmatched junction bases numbered 4, after V lost 4 bases and J lost 2 bases. Germline loops: CDR1 SGHRS, CDR2 YFSETQ. CDR3 in amino acids: CASSIGLAGTYNEQFF. CDR3 coding DNA: TGCGCCAGCAGCATAGGACTAGCGGGGACCTACAATGAGCAGTTCTTC.